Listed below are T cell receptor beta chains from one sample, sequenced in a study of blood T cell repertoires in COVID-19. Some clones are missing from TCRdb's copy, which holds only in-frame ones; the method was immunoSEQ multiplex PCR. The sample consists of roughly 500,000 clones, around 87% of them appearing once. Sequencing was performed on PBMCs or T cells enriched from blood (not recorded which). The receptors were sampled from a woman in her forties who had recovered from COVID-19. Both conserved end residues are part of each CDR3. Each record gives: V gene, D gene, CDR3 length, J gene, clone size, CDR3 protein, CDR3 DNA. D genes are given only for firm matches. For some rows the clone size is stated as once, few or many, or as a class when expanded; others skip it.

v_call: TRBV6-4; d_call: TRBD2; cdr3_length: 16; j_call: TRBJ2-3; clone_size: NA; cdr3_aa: CASSELAGGPSDTQYF; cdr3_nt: TGTGCCAGCAGTGAACTTGCGGGAGGGCCGTCAGATACGCAGTATTTT
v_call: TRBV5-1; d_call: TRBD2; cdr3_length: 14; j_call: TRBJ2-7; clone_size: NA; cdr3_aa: CASSSTGTTYEQYF; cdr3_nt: TGCGCCAGCAGCTCTACCGGGACTACGTACGAGCAGTACTTC
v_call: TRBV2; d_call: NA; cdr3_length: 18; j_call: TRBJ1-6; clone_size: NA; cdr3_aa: CASSENRAGSSYNSPLHF; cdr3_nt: TGTGCCAGCAGTGAAAATAGGGCGGGAAGCTCCTATAATTCACCCCTCCACTTT
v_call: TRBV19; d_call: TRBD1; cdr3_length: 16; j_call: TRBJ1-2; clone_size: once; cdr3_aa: CASSIDMRTGWYGYTF; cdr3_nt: TGTGCCAGTAGTATAGATATGAGGACAGGGTGGTATGGCTACACCTTC
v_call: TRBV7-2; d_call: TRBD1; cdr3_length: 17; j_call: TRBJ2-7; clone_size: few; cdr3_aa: CASSLDDSGQGTYEQYF; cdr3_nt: TGTGCCAGCAGCTTAGACGACTCGGGACAGGGTACCTACGAGCAGTACTTC
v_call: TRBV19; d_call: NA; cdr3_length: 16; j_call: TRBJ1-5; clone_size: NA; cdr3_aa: CASSTNGGSSNQPQHF; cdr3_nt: TGTGCCAGTAGTACAAATGGAGGGTCGAGCAATCAGCCCCAGCATTTT
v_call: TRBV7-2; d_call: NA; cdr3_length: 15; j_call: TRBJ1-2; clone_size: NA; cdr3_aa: CASSLCGETGCSYTF; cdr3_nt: TGTGCCAGCAGCTTATGCGGTGAAACAGGGTGCAGCTACACCTTC
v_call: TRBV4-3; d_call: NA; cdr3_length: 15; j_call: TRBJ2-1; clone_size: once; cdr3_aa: CASSQEGADYNEQFF; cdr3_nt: TGCGCCAGCAGCCAAGAGGGAGCGGACTACAATGAGCAGTTCTTC
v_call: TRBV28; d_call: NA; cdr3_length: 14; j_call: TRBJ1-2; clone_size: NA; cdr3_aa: CASSLSGANYGYTF; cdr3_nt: TGTGCCAGCAGTTTATCGGGGGCTAACTATGGCTACACCTTC
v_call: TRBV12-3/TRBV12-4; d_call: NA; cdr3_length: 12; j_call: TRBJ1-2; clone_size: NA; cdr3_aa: CASSLQGYGYTF; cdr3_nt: TGTGCCAGCAGTTTACAGGGCTATGGCTACACCTTC
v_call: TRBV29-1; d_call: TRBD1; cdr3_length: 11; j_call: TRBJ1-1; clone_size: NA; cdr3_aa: CSVQQGIEAFF; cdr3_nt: TGCAGCGTTCAACAGGGGATTGAAGCTTTCTTT
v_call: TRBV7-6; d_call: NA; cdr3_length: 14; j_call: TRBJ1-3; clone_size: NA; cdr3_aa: CASSLSGSGNTIYF; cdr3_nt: TGTGCCAGCAGCTTATCCGGCTCTGGAAACACCATATATTTT
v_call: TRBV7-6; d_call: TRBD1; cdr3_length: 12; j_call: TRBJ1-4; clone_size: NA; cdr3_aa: CASSLETGELFF; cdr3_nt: TGTGCCAGCAGCTTAGAGACAGGGGAACTGTTTTTT
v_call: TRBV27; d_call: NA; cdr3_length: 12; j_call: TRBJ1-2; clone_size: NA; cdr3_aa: CASSLSGVGYTF; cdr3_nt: TGTGCCAGCAGTTTATCAGGGGTGGGCTACACCTTC
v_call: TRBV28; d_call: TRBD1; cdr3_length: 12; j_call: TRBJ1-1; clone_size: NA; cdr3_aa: CASSLGQGQAFF; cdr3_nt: TGTGCCAGCAGCCTGGGACAGGGCCAAGCTTTCTTT
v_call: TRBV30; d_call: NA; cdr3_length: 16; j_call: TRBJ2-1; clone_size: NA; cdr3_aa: CAWSLDGMGLYNEQFF; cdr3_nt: TGTGCCTGGAGTCTCGACGGGATGGGCCTTTACAATGAGCAGTTCTTC
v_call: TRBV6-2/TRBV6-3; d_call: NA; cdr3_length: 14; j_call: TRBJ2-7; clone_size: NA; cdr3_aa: CASSYDRPSYEQYF; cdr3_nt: TGTGCCAGCAGTTACGACAGGCCTTCCTACGAGCAGTACTTC
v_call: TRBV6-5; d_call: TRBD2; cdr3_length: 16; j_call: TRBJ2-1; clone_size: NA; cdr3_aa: CASSYPAGGLANEQFF; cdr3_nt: TGTGCCAGCAGTTACCCAGCGGGAGGGCTAGCCAATGAGCAGTTCTTC
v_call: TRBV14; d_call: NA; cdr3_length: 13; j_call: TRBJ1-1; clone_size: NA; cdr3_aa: CASSQDRETEAFF; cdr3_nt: TGTGCCAGCAGCCAAGACAGGGAAACTGAAGCTTTCTTT
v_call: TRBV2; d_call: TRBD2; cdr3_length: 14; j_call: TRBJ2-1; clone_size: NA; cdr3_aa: CASRPTSAKSEQFF; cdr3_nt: TGTGCCAGCAGGCCGACTAGCGCAAAGAGTGAGCAGTTCTTC
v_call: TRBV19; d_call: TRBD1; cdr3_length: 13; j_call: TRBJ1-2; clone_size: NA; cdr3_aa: CASRPDRVGGYTF; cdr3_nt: TGTGCCAGTAGACCGGACAGGGTTGGTGGCTACACCTTC
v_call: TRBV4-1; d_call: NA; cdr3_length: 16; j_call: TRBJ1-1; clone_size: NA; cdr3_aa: CASSQAPPPGRAEAFF; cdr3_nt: TGCGCCAGCAGCCAAGCCCCGCCCCCCGGCAGGGCCGAAGCTTTCTTT
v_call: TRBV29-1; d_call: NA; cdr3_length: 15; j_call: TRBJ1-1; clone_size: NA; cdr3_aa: CSVEVGQGWNTEAFF; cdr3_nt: TGCAGCGTTGAAGTAGGTCAGGGGTGGAACACTGAAGCTTTCTTT
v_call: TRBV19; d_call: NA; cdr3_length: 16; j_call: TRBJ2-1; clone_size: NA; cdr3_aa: CASSIDSRTGYNEQFF; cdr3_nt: TGTGCCAGTAGTATAGATTCCAGGACTGGGTACAATGAGCAGTTCTTC
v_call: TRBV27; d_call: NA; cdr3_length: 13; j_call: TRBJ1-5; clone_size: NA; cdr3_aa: CASSWTADQPQHF; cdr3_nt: TGTGCCAGCAGTTGGACAGCAGATCAGCCCCAGCATTTT
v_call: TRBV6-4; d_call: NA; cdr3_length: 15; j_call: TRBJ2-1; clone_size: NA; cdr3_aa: CASSDGVMGRRRQFF; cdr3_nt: TGTGCCAGCAGTGACGGGGTTATGGGGCGCCGGCGGCAGTTCTTC
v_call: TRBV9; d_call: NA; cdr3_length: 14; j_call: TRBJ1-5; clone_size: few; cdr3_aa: CASSAGGGNQPQHF; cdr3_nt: TGTGCCAGCAGCGCGGGGGGAGGGAATCAGCCCCAGCATTTT
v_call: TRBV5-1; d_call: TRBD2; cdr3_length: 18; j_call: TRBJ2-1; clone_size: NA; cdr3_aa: CASSLPLQLAATYNEQFF; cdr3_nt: TGCGCCAGCAGCTTGCCACTACAACTAGCGGCAACCTACAATGAGCAGTTCTTC
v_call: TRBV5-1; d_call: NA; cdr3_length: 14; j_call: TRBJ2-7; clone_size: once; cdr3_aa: CASSLEAGRTEQYF; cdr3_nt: TGCGCCAGCAGCTTGGAAGCGGGCCGCACCGAGCAGTACTTC
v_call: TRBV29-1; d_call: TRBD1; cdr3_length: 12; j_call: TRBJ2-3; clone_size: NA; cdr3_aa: CSAGQVRDTQYF; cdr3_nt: TGCAGCGCTGGACAGGTCAGAGATACGCAGTATTTT
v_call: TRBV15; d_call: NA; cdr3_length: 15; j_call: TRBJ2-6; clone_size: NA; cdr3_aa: CATSRPGSGANVLTF; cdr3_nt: TGTGCCACCAGCAGGCCAGGGTCTGGGGCCAACGTCCTGACTTTC
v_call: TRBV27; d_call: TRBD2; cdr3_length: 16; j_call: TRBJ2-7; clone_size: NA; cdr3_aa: CASSFTPGLANYEQYF; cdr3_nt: TGTGCCAGCAGCTTCACCCCGGGACTAGCGAACTACGAGCAGTACTTC
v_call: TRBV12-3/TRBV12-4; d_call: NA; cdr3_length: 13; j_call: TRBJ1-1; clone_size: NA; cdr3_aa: CASSSNRDLEAFF; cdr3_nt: TGTGCCAGCAGTTCAAACAGGGATCTCGAAGCTTTCTTT
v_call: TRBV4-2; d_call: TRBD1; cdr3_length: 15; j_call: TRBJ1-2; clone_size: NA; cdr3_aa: CASSRTGQGNYGYTF; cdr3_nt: TGTGCCAGCAGCCGAACGGGACAGGGAAACTATGGCTACACCTTC
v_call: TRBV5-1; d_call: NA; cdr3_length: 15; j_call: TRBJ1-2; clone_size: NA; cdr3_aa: CASSLDGQSPEGYTF; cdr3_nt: TGCGCCAGCAGCTTAGATGGACAGTCGCCGGAGGGCTACACCTTC
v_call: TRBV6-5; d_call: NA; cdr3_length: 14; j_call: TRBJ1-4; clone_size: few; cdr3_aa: CASSYSYREEKLFF; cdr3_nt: TGTGCCAGCAGTTACTCATACAGGGAGGAAAAACTGTTTTTT
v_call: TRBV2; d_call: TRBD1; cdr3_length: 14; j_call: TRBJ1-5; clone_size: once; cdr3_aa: CASTEGAGDQPQHF; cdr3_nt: TGTGCCAGTACTGAGGGGGCAGGGGATCAGCCCCAGCATTTT
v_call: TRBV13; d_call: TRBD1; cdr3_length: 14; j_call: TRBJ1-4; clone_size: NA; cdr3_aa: CASSSGQGVEKLFF; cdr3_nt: TGTGCCAGCAGCTCAGGACAGGGAGTTGAAAAACTGTTTTTT
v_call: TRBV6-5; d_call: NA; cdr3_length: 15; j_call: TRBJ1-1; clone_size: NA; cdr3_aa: CASSPPGVLVTEAFF; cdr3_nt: TGTGCCAGCAGTCCCCCAGGGGTTTTGGTCACTGAAGCTTTCTTT
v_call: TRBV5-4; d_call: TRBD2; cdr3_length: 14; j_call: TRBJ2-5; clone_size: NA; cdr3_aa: CASSHRDYKETQYF; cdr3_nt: TGTGCCAGCAGCCACCGGGACTATAAAGAGACCCAGTACTTC
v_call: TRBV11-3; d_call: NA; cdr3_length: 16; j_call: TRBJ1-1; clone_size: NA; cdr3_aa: CASSFRAGSRNTEAFF; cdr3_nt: TGTGCCAGCAGCTTCCGCGCGGGGAGCCGCAACACTGAAGCTTTCTTT
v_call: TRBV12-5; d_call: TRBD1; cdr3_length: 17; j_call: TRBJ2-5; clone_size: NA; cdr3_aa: CASGLVVSGTGEETQYF; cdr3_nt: TGTGCTAGTGGTTTGGTAGTTAGCGGGACAGGGGAAGAGACCCAGTACTTC
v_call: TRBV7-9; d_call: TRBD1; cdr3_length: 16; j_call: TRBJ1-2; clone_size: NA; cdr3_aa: CASRQTWDREYYGYTF; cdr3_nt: TGTGCCAGCAGACAAACCTGGGACAGAGAGTACTATGGCTACACCTTC
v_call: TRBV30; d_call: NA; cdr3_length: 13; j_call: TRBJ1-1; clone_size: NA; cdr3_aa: CAWSWGRNTEAFF; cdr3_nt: TGTGCCTGGAGTTGGGGCAGGAACACTGAAGCTTTCTTT
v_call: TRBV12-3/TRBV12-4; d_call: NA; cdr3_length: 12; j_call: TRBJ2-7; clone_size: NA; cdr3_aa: CASRRNLDEQYF; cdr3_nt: TGTGCCAGCAGGAGGAATCTAGACGAGCAGTACTTC
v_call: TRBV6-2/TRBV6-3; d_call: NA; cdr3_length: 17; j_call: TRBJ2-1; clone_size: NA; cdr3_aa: CASSNGWVEILDNEQFF; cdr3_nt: TGTGCCAGCAGCAACGGGTGGGTCGAGATTCTGGACAATGAGCAGTTCTTC
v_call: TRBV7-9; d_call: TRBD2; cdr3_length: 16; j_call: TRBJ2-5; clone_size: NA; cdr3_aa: CASSLFVGGPLKTQYF; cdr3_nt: TGTGCCAGCAGCTTATTTGTGGGAGGGCCATTAAAGACCCAGTACTTC
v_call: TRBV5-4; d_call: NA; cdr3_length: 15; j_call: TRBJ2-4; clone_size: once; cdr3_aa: CASSSMDFAKNIQYF; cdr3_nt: TGTGCCAGCAGTAGCATGGACTTCGCCAAAAACATTCAGTACTTC
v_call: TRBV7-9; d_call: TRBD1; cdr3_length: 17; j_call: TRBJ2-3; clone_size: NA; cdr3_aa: CASSLIPGTGATDTQYF; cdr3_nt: TGTGCCAGCAGCTTAATCCCCGGGACAGGGGCCACAGATACGCAGTATTTT